The entry below gives a single T cell receptor beta chain sequence along with its context. What it recognizes is unknown. This sample was taken from a study of T cell responses to AZD1222 COVID-19 vaccine. Study results and caveats: Clonal diversity may have been underestimated in mostly white British donors. None of the repertoires were sampled until the peak T cell response had passed. Close to half of spike-specific TCRs reportedly recognize unmutated variant regions.

The data were produced by immunoSEQ multiplex PCR, yet TCRdb's version contains in-frame clones alone and is incomplete. This table has 95,000 to 100,000 clones, 90% appearing once. Trimming cost V 6 bases and J 8 bases, with 10 bases left between them. CDR3 size: 11 residues. The germline V gene has CDR1 MDHEN and CDR2 SYDVKM. The V call is TRBV28, the J call TRBJ1-2; D is undetermined. The material sequenced was peripheral blood, taken on day 0 of AZD1222 vaccination. The clonotype was recovered from an adult in good health. The CDR3 protein is CASREQQGYTF. The CDR3 region has the DNA TGTGCCAGCAGAGAACAACAGGGCTACACCTTC.